This T cell receptor (beta chain) comes out of a study of T cell repertoires in cytomegalovirus infection. Study overall: CMV epitopes in the study were HLA-C-restricted (recently identified) and HLA-B-restricted (well studied). Indications of both CMV infection and matching HLA type were provided by public TCR beta signatures. Study-wide results and caveats: Cumulative public TCR beta family frequency identified CMV carriers with the relevant HLA. HLA-C-restricted CMV clonotypes gave the most frequent clonotype in two of eight donors.

CDR3 length: 16 residues. V was trimmed by 2 bases and J by 4 bases, leaving 15 bases between them. Per the germline V gene, CDR1 is MNHNS and CDR2 is SASEGT. Note on this clonotype: Its antigen is still unknown.

Each CDR3 protein is one row after TCRdb ran MiXCR on the reads. The sample holds some 920,000 distinct CDR3 sequences, around 30% seen once. The sample consisted of cultured CD8+ T cells from PBMCs, taken from culture after CMV antigen stimulation. The clonotype comes from a human donor in good health (CMV status not recorded). Some clones in this sample may be carry-over from other donors' samples. V usage is TRBV6-1 and J usage is TRBJ1-5; TRBD1 is a possible D gene (6 bases). The chain's CDR3 is CASSERGQGRNQPQHF. CDR3 coding DNA: TGTGCCAGCAGTGAAAGGGGTCAGGGGCGGAATCAGCCCCAGCATTTT.